A single sample gave rise to the 18 T cell receptor beta chains below, sequenced in a study of graft-versus-host responses after intestinal transplantation. Clones were sequenced by immunoSEQ multiplex PCR, and TCRdb holds only the in-frame ones, with some missing. The sample carries about 99,000 clones, over 75% recorded once. For these receptors, no antigen is known. The starting material was unstimulated CD4+ T cells sorted from spleen or lymph node cells, obtained before intestinal transplant. The origin of the receptors is a human donor who received an intestinal transplant.

In this sample, this clone turned up a few times. J is TRBJ1-1 and V is TRBV10-3; D is unclear. Between the trimmed V and J ends, which lost 4 bases and 1 base, there was a span of 7 bases. Per germline, CDR1 ENHRY and CDR2 SYGVKD. The CDR3 loop spans 13 amino acids. CDR3 bases: TGTGCCATCAGTGGGGCGCCGAACACTGAAGCTTTCTTT. Amino acid sequence: CAISGAPNTEAFF.

This clone was counted a few times. The chain combines TRBV5-6 with TRBJ1-3, with 10 bases aligning to TRBD1. The CDR3 spans 19 residues. V shed 1 base, J shed 0 bases, and the junction held 10 bases outside the gene matches. The germline gives CDR1 SGHDT, CDR2 YYEEEE. The CDR3 sequence: CASSLLGQGKPDSGNTIYF. The DNA of the CDR3 is TGTGCCAGCAGCTTGTTGGGACAGGGGAAACCCGACTCTGGAAACACCATATATTTT.

A remark on this clone: Mismatch with germline at one junction end may stem from a read error. This chain connects TRBV15 to TRBJ2-5, with 12 bases identical to TRBD2. The CDR3 runs to 15 residues. CDR1 and CDR2 from the germline V gene are LNHNV and YYDKDF (reference sequence). CDR3 in DNA: TGTGCCACCAGGAGAGGACTAGCGGGACGAGAGACCCAGTACTTC. Translation: CATRRGLAGRETQYF.

The rearrangement links TRBV18 to TRBJ2-6, with D uncertain. CDR1 is KGHSH and CDR2 is LQKENI in the germline V gene. The V end was cut by 1 base, the J end by 1 base, with 11 bases between. The CDR3 has 17 residues. CDR3 DNA: TGTGCCAGCTCACCACAGGGTTTTGCATCTGGGGCCAACGTCCTGACTTTC. Its translation is CASSPQGFASGANVLTF.

The gene calls are TRBV6-1 and TRBJ1-5; tentative D call: TRBD1 (5 bases). V was trimmed by 6 bases and J by 5 bases, leaving 11 bases between them. The CDR3 is 13 amino acids. Per the germline V gene, CDR1 is MNHNS and CDR2 is SASEGT. DNA of the CDR3: TGTGCCAGCAGGGAGGGGTCGCATCAGCCCCAGCATTTT. It specifies CASREGSHQPQHF.

This chain joins TRBV5-6 and TRBJ2-2; weak D call: TRBD1 (6 bases). From germline, CDR1 is SGHDT and CDR2 YYEEEE. The CDR3 contains 16 residues. Deletions cut 4 bases from V and 5 bases from J, with 18 bases between. The CDR3 spells CASSRGLGAWTGELFF. CDR3 nucleotides: TGTGCCAGCAGCCGAGGTCTGGGGGCATGGACCGGGGAGCTGTTTTTT. The full variable domain, its missing parts supplied by reference TRBV5-6 and TRBJ2-2, is DAGVTQSPTHLIKTRGQQVTLRCSPKSGHDTVSWYQQALGQGPQFIFQYYEEEERQRGNFPDRFSGHQFPNYSSELNVNALLLGDSALYLCASSRGLGAWTGELFFGEGSRLTVL.

This clone has just a few counts. The V and J genes are TRBV5-4 and TRBJ1-6; 8 positions match TRBD1. CDR1 is SGHNT and CDR2 is YYREEE in the germline V gene (reference sequence). V lost 4 bases and J lost 10; bases outside the gene matches: 7. The CDR3 loop spans 14 amino acids. The CDR3 reads CASSPGQGGSPLHF. The CDR3 nucleotides read TGTGCCAGCAGCCCAGGACAGGGAGGATCACCCCTCCACTTT.

This clone was observed a single time. V gene TRBV5-4 combines with J gene TRBJ2-3; 8 nucleotides agree with TRBD2. The CDR3 runs 17 residues. Per the germline V gene, CDR1 is SGHNT and CDR2 is YYREEE (reference sequence). V shed 4 bases, J shed 2 bases, and the junction held 12 bases outside the gene matches. The DNA of the CDR3 is TGTGCCAGCAGCACGGGGGGGGCGGGAAGGTTCACAGATACGCAGTATTTT. This codes for CASSTGGAGRFTDTQYF.

This clone came up a few times. This chain uses TRBV5-1 with TRBJ1-3; no firm D call. In germline, CDR1 is SGHRS, CDR2 YFSETQ. The V and J ends lost 4 bases and 0 bases respectively, with 8 bases between them. The CDR3 runs 14 residues. The CDR3 DNA reads as TGCGCCAGCAGCCCGGAGTTCTCTGGAAACACCATATATTTT. It is translated as CASSPEFSGNTIYF.

This chain joins TRBV5-5 and TRBJ1-3; no firm D call. Trimming shortened V by 7 bases and J by 3 bases, and 14 bases separated the two germline ends. The CDR3 is 14 amino acids. The germline gives CDR1 SGHKS, CDR2 YYEKEE (reference sequence). As DNA, the CDR3 is TGTGCCAGCTCCCTTCCCATGGATGGAAACACCATATATTTT. As protein: CASSLPMDGNTIYF.

The J gene is TRBJ1-5, the V gene TRBV9; D unclear. The V gene's germline CDR1 is SGDLS and CDR2 YYNGEE. The CDR3 contains 12 residues. Trimming left V 4 bases short and J 3 bases short, with 5 bases between. CDR3 bases: TGTGCCAGCAGCATCAACAATCAGCCCCAGCATTTT. Its protein is CASSINNQPQHF.

The table lists this clone with a few counts. This chain links TRBV6-5 with TRBJ1-2, with a possible D match to TRBD1 (6 bases). V lost 2 bases to trimming and J lost 8 bases, with 15 bases between them. The CDR3 extends over 14 amino acids. Germline CDR1 is MNHEY and CDR2 is SVGAGI. The CDR3 nucleotides read TGTGCCAGCAGTTACGAAGGGGGTTTGGGGGGCTACACCTTC. This codes for CASSYEGGLGGYTF.

The chain links TRBV5-5 to TRBJ2-5; tentatively, D is TRBD1 or TRBD2 (6 bases each). The CDR3 extends over 16 amino acids. The germline V gene encodes CDR1 SGHKS and CDR2 YYEKEE (reference sequence). V was pared by 4 bases and J by 4 bases, with 20 bases between. The CDR3 reads CASSPLMGAGGETQYF. As DNA, the CDR3 is TGTGCCAGCAGCCCACTGATGGGGGCCGGGGGAGAGACCCAGTACTTC.

The genes are TRBV2 and TRBJ2-3, with unresolved D. There are 14 residues in the CDR3. Germline V gives CDR1 SNHLY, CDR2 FYNNEI. The germline V and J ends were trimmed by 3 bases and 2 bases, with 9 bases remaining between them. The CDR3 region is CASSDRYSTDTQYF. The CDR3 DNA sequence: TGTGCCAGCAGTGACAGGTACTCCACAGATACGCAGTATTTT.

Details on this clone: The junction differs from germline at one of its ends, possibly a read error. The J gene is TRBJ1-1, the V gene TRBV6-1, with TRBD1 as a possible D gene (6 bases). The CDR3 is 14 amino acids. Germline-derived CDR1 and CDR2 are MNHNS and SASEGT. The CDR3 reads CASSERIRDTETFF. The CDR3 nucleotides are TGTGCCAGCAGTGAGAGAATCAGGGACACTGAAACTTTCTTT.

The chain carries TRBV6-5 and TRBJ1-3; 7 bases agree with TRBD1. Germline V gives CDR1 MNHEY, CDR2 SVGAGI. J gave up 2 bases and V 6 bases, and 1 base lay outside the gene matches. The CDR3 has 13 residues. CDR3 residues: CASRTGTGNTIYF. The CDR3 nucleotides are TGTGCCAGCAGGACAGGGACTGGAAACACCATATATTTT.

This chain uses TRBV5-1 with TRBJ2-3; 11 bases agree with TRBD2. This CDR3 region has 17 residues. The V gene end was trimmed by 0 bases and the J gene end by 5 bases; junction bases not matched to a gene: 8. Looked up from germline, CDR1 is SGHRS and CDR2 is YFSETQ. The CDR3 here is CASSLGLAGGIIDTQYF. The DNA for the CDR3 is TGCGCCAGCAGCTTGGGGCTAGCGGGAGGAATAATAGATACGCAGTATTTT.

The sample holds one count of this clone. The chain is built from TRBV13 and TRBJ2-3; D possibly corresponds to TRBD1 (5 bases). This CDR3 has 17 residues. CDR1 PRHDT and CDR2 FYEKMQ come from the germline V gene (reference sequence). Trimming removed 5 bases from V and 1 base from J, with 19 bases in between. The CDR3 nucleotides are TGTGCCAGCAGCCCCTCCCCCCACAGGACCCGCACAGATACGCAGTATTTT. The encoded protein is CASSPSPHRTRTDTQYF.